This TCR beta chain derives from a study of T-cell memory formation after mild COVID-19. The germline CDR1 and CDR2 sequences are SGHRS and YFSETQ. Unmatched junction bases numbered 2, after V lost 1 base and J lost 2 bases. The CDR3 is 15 amino acids. Study observations and caveats: What remained unconfirmed was the SARS-CoV-2 specificity of second-wave clones peaking on day 37. The pre-infection memory compartment contained some responding clones, suggesting cross-reactive memory joined. CD4+ contracting clones were mainly CM and EM; CD8+ ones, EMRA. Clones contracting across day 15 to 85 had a balanced CD4/CD8 profile; later expanding clones leaned CD4+.

MiXCR, run by TCRdb on the 5' RACE reads, gives a single entry per CDR3 protein. The top ten hold just over 2% of the sample, which has approximately 150,000 distinct CDR3 sequences, roughly 6.2% seen once. This clonotype was picked up many times. Its antigen is not identified. This receptor was obtained from an adult woman who had mild COVID-19 (a few samples of this study predate the infection). Cell type and time point are not known. The chain recombines TRBV5-1 with TRBJ2-2; 7 bases fit TRBD1. Sequenced material: PBMCs or a T cell subset sorted from them (not recorded which). The CDR3 nucleotides are TGCGCCAGCAGCTTGAGGACAGGTAACACCGGGGAGCTGTTTTTT. This gives the protein CASSLRTGNTGELFF.